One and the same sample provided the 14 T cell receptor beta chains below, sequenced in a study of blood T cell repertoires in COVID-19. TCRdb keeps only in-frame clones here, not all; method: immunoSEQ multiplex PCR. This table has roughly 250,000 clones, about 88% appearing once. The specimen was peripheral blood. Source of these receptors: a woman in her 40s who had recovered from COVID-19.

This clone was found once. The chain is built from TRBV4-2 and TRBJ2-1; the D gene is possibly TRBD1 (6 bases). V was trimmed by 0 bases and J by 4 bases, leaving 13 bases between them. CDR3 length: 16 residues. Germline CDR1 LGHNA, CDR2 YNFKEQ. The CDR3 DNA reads TGTGCCAGCAGCCAAGAGGGAACCCAGGGGTACAATGAGCAGTTCTTC. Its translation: CASSQEGTQGYNEQFF.

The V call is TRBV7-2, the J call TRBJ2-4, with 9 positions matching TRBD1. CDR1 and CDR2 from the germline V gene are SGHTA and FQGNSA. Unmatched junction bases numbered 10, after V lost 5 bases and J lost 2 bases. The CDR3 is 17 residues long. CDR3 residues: CASSPKWDRVSKNIQYF. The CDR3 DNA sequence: TGTGCCAGCAGCCCCAAGTGGGACAGGGTTTCCAAAAACATTCAGTACTTC.

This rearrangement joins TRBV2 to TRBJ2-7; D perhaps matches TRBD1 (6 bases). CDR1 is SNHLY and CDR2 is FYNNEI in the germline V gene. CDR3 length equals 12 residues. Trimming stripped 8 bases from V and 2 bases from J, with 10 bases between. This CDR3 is CASAKGAYEQYF. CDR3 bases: TGTGCCAGCGCTAAGGGGGCCTACGAGCAGTACTTC.

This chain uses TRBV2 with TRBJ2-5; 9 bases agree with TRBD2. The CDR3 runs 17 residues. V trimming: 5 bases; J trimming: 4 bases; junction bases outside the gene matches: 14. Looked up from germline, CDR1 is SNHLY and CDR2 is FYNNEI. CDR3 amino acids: CASSSPPAGGPGETQYF. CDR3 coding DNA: TGTGCCAGCAGTTCACCCCCCGCGGGGGGGCCGGGAGAGACCCAGTACTTC.

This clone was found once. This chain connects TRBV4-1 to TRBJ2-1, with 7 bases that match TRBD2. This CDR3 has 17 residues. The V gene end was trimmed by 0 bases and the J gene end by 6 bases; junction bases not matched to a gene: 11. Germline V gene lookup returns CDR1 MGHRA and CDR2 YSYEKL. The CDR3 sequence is CASSQDVGLAESNEQFF. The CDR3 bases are TGCGCCAGCAGCCAAGATGTGGGCCTAGCGGAAAGCAATGAGCAGTTCTTC.

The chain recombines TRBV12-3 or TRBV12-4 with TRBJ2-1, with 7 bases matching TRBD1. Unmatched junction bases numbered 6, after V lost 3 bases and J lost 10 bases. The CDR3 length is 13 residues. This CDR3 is CASSLGDSNEQFF. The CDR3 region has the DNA TGTGCCAGCAGTTTGGGGGACAGCAACGAGCAGTTCTTC.

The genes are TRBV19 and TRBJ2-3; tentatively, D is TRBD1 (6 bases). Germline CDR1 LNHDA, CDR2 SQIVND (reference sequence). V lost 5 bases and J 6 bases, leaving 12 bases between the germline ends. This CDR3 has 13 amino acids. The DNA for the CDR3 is TGTGCCAGTAGTCATACAGGGACGGATACGCAGTATTTT. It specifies CASSHTGTDTQYF. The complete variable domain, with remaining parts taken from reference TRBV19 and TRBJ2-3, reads DGGITQSPKYLFRKEGQNVTLSCEQNLNHDAMYWYRQDPGQGLRLIYYSQIVNDFQKGDIAEGYSVSREKKESFPLTVTSAQKNPTAFYLCASSHTGTDTQYFGPGTRLTVL.

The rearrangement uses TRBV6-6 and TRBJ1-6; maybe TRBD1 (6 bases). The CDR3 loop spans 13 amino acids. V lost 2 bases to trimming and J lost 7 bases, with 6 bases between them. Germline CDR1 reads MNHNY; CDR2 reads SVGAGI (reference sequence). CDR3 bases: TGTGCCAGCAGTTACGGGACAAATTCACCCCTCCACTTT. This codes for CASSYGTNSPLHF.

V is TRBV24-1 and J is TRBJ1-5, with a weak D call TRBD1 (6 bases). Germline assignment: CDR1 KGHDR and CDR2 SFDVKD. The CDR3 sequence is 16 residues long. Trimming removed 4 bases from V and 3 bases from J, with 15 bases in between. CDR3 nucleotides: TGTGCCACCAGTGACCCCGAGGGGGAAACCAATCAGCCCCAGCATTTT. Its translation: CATSDPEGETNQPQHF.

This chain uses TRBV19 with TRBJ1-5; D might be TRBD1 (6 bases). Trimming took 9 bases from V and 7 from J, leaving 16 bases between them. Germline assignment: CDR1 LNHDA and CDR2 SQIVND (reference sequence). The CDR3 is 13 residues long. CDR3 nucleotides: TGTGCCAGCACATCACAGGGCGGGCAGCCCCAGCATTTT. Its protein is CASTSQGGQPQHF.

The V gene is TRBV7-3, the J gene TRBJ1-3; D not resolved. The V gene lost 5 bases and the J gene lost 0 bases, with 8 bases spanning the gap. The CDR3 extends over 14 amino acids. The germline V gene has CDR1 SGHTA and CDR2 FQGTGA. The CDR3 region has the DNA TGTGCCAGCAGCCCCGCAGGCTCTGGAAACACCATATATTTT. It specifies CASSPAGSGNTIYF.

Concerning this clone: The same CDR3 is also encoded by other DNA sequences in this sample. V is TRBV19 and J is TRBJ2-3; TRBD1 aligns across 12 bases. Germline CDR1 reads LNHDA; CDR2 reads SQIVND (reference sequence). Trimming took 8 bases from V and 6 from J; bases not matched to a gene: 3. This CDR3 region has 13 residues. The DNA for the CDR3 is TGTGCCAGTGGGGGACAGGGGGCTGATACGCAGTATTTT. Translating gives CASGGQGADTQYF.

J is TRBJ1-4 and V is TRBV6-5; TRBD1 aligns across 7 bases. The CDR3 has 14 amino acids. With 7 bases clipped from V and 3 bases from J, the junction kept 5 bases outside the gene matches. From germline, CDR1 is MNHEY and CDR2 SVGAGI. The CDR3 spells CASKGQFSNEKLFF. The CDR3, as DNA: TGTGCCAGCAAGGGACAGTTTTCTAATGAAAAACTGTTTTTT.

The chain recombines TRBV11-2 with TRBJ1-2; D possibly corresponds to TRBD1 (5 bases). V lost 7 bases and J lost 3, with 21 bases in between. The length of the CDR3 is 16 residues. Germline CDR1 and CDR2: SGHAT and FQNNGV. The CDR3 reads CASTAGGTQGYYGYTF. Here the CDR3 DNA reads TGTGCCAGCACCGCGGGGGGGACTCAAGGGTACTATGGCTACACCTTC.